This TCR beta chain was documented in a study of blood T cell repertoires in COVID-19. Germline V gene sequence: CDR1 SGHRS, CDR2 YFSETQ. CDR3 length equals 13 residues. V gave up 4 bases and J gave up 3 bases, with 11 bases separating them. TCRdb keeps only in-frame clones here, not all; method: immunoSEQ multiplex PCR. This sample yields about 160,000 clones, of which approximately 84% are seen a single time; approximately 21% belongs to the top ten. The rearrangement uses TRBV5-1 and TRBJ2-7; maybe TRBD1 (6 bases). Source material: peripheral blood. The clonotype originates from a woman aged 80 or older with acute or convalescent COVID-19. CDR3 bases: TGCGCCAGCAGCGAACAGGGAAACTACGAGCAGTACTTC. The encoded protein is CASSEQGNYEQYF.